This is a list of T cell receptor beta chains from one sample in a study of blood T cell repertoires in COVID-19. Data came from immunoSEQ multiplex PCR; TCRdb stores just in-frame clones and leaves some out. The profile shows more than 150,000 clones, roughly 87% of them singletons. The material sequenced was PBMCs or T cells enriched from blood (not recorded which). These TCRs come from a woman aged 30 to 39 who had recovered from COVID-19. CDR3s include the opening cysteine and the closing phenylalanine or tryptophan. D genes are given only for firm matches. Only part of the rows carry a size: once, few, many, or a class if the clone is expanded.

D gene: TRBD1
J gene: TRBJ1-5
V gene: TRBV30
clone size: .
CDR3 DNA: TGTGCCTGGAGGCCAGGGGGAAGGGGGCACGATCAGCCCCAGCATTTT
CDR3 protein: CAWRPGGRGHDQPQHF

D gene: TRBD1
J gene: TRBJ2-3
V gene: TRBV27
clone size: .
CDR3 DNA: TGTGCCAGCAGTTCAGGGGGCGCCCGGGCAGATACGCAGTATTTT
CDR3 protein: CASSSGGARADTQYF

D gene: TRBD1
J gene: TRBJ2-1
V gene: TRBV4-3
clone size: .
CDR3 DNA: TGCGCCAGCAGCCAAGTGACAGGGGATGAGCAGTTCTTC
CDR3 protein: CASSQVTGDEQFF

D gene: TRBD2
J gene: TRBJ2-5
V gene: TRBV7-6
clone size: .
CDR3 DNA: TGTGCCAGCAGCTCGCTTAGCGGGAGACTCCCCCAAGAGACCCAGTACTTC
CDR3 protein: CASSSLSGRLPQETQYF

D gene: TRBD2
J gene: TRBJ2-1
V gene: TRBV27
clone size: .
CDR3 DNA: TGTGCCAGCAGTTTATCGACGGGAGCGGGAGAGGGCAATGAGCAGTTCTTC
CDR3 protein: CASSLSTGAGEGNEQFF

D gene: .
J gene: TRBJ2-4
V gene: TRBV7-9
clone size: .
CDR3 DNA: TGTGCCAGCAGCGATACAGGCGTTTATCAGTACTTC
CDR3 protein: CASSDTGVYQYF

D gene: .
J gene: TRBJ1-2
V gene: TRBV9
clone size: once
CDR3 DNA: TGTGCCAGCAGCGGAATAACACAGAGTAACGACAACTATGGCTACACCTTC
CDR3 protein: CASSGITQSNDNYGYTF

D gene: TRBD2
J gene: TRBJ2-1
V gene: TRBV7-3
clone size: .
CDR3 DNA: TGTGCCAGCAGCTCTCTAGCGGGAGGTTCCTACAATGAGCAGTTCTTC
CDR3 protein: CASSSLAGGSYNEQFF

D gene: .
J gene: TRBJ1-2
V gene: TRBV24-1
clone size: .
CDR3 DNA: TGTGCCACCAGAAGTCGTCAACAGGTTGGCTACACCTTC
CDR3 protein: CATRSRQQVGYTF

D gene: .
J gene: TRBJ2-1
V gene: TRBV7-2
clone size: .
CDR3 DNA: TGTGCCAGCAGCCTCCGGGGCTACAATGAGCAGTTCTTC
CDR3 protein: CASSLRGYNEQFF